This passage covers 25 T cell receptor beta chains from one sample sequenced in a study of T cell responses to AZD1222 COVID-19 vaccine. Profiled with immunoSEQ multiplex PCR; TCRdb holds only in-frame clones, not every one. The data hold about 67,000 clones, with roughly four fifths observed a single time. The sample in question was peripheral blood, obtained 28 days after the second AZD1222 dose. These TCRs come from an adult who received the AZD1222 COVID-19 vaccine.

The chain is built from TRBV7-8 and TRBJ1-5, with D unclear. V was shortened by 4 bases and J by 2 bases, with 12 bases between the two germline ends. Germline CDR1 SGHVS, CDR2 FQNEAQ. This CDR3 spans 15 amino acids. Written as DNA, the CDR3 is TGTGCCAGCAGCTGGGCTAGGGTCGGCAATCAGCCCCAGCATTTT. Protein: CASSWARVGNQPQHF.

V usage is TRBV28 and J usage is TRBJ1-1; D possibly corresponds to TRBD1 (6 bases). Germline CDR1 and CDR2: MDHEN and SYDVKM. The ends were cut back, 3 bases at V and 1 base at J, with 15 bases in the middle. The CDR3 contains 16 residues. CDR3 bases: TGTGCCAGCAGTTTTTGGGGGGGCCTAAGGAACACTGAAGCTTTCTTT. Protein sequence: CASSFWGGLRNTEAFF.

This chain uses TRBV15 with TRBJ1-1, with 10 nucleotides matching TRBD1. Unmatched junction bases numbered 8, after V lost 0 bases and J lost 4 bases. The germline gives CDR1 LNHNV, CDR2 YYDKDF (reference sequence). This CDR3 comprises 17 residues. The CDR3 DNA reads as TGTGCCACCAGCAGAGATTGGGACAGGGGAGGGAGCACTGAAGCTTTCTTT. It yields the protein CATSRDWDRGGSTEAFF.

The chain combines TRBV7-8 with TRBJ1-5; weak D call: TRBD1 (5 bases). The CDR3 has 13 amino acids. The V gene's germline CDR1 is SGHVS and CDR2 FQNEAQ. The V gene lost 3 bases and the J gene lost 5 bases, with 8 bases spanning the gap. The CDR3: CASSFRVDQPQHF. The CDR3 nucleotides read TGTGCCAGCAGCTTCAGGGTTGATCAGCCCCAGCATTTT. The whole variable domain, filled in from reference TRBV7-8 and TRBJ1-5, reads GAGVSQSPRYKVAKRGQDVALRCDPISGHVSLFWYQQALGQGPEFLTYFQNEAQLDKSGLPSDRFFAERPEGSVSTLKIQRTQQEDSAVYLCASSFRVDQPQHFGDGTRLSIL.

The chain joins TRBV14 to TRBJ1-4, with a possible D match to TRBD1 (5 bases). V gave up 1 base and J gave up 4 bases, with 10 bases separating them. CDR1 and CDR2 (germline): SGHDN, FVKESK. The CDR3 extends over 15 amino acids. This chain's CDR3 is CASSQVRGLNEKLFF. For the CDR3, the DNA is TGTGCCAGCAGCCAAGTGAGGGGACTTAATGAAAAACTGTTTTTT.

CDR3 bases: TGCAGCGTTGAAAAGGACAGGGCCACTTACAATGAGCAGTTCTTC. This translates into CSVEKDRATYNEQFF. V is TRBV29-1 and J is TRBJ2-1, with 8 bases aligning to TRBD1. This CDR3 contains 15 residues. Germline CDR1 is SQVTM and CDR2 is ANQGSEA. V dropped 2 bases and J dropped 4; count of bases not matched to a gene: 7.

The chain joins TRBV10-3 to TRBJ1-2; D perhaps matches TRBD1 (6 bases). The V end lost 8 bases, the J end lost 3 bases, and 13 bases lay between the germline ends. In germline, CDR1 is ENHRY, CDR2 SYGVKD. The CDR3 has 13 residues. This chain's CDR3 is CAILQGSDYGYTF. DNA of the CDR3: TGTGCCATCCTTCAGGGGTCGGACTATGGCTACACCTTC.

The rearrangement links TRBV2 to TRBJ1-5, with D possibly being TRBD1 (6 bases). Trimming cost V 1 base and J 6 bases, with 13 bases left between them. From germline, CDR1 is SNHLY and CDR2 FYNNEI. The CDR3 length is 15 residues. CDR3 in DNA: TGTGCCAGCAGTGAAGTGGGGGGCGCGTCTCAGCCCCAGCATTTT. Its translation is CASSEVGGASQPQHF.

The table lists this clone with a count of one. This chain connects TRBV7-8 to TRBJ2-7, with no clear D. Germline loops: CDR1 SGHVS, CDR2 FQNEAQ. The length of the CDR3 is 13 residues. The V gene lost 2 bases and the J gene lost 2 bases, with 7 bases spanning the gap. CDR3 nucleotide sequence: TGTGCCAGCAGCTTACGGGTTACCTACGAGCAGTACTTC. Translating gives CASSLRVTYEQYF.

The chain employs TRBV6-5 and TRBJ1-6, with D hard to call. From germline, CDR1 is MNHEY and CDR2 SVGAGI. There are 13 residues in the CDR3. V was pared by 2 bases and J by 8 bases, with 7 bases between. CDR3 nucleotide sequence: TGTGCCAGCAGTTACCCTGGAGATTCACCCCTCCACTTT. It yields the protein CASSYPGDSPLHF.

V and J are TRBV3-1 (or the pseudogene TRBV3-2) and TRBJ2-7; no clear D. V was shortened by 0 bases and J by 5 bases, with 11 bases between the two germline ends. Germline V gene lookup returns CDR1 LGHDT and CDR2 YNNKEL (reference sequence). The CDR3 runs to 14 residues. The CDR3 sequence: CASSQDPTRDEQYF. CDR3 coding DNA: TGTGCCAGCAGCCAAGATCCCACCCGGGACGAGCAGTACTTC.

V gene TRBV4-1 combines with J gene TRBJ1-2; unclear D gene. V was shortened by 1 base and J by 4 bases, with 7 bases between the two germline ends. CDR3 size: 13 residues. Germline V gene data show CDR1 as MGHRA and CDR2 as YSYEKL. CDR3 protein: CASSQGEGYGYTF. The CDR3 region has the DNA TGCGCCAGCAGCCAAGGGGAGGGCTATGGCTACACCTTC.

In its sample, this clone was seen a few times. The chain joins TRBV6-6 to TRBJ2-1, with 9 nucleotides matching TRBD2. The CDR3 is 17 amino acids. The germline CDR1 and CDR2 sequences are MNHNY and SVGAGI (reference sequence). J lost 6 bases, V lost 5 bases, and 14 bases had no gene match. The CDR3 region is CASSPLGSGGLGNEQFF. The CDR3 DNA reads TGTGCCAGCAGTCCCCTCGGGAGCGGGGGGTTGGGCAATGAGCAGTTCTTC.

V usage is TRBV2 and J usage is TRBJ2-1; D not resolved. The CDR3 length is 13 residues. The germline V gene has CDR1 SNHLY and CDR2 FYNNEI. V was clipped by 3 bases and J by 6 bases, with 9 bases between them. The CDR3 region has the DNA TGTGCCAGCAGTGAGTTGAGTCCCAATGAGCAGTTCTTC. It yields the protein CASSELSPNEQFF.

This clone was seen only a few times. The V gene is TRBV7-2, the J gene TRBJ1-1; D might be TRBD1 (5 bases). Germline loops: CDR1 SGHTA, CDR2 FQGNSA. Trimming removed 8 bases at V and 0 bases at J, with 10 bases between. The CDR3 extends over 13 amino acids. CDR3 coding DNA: TGTGCCAGCGGGACGGGGTTGAACACTGAAGCTTTCTTT. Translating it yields CASGTGLNTEAFF.

The CDR3 reads CASSPPPGSPITDTQYF. CDR3 DNA: TGTGCCAGCAGCCCGCCGCCAGGGAGCCCTATCACAGATACGCAGTATTTT. The chain is built from TRBV5-5 and TRBJ2-3, with D perhaps TRBD1 or TRBD2 (5 bases each). The CDR3 length is 17 residues. Germline assignment: CDR1 SGHKS and CDR2 YYEKEE (reference sequence). Trimming removed 4 bases from V and 2 bases from J, with 20 bases in between.

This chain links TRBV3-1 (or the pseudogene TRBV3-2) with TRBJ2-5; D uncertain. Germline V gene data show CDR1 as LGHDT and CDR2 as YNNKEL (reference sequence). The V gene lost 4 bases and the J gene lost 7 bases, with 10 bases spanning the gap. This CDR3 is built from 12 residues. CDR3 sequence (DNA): TGTGCCAGCAGCCGCCCCGACCGGACCCAGTACTTC. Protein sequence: CASSRPDRTQYF.

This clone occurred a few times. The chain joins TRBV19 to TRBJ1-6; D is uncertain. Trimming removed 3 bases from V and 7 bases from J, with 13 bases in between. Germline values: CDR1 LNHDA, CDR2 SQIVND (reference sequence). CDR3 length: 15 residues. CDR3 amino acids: CASSIGSVGNSPLHF. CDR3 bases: TGTGCCAGTAGTATTGGGAGCGTTGGCAATTCACCCCTCCACTTT.

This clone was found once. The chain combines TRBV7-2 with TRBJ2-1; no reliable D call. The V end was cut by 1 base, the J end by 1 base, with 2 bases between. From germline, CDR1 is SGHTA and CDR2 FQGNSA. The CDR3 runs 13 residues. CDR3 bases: TGTGCCAGCAGCTTAGGGTCCTACAATGAGCAGTTCTTC. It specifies CASSLGSYNEQFF.

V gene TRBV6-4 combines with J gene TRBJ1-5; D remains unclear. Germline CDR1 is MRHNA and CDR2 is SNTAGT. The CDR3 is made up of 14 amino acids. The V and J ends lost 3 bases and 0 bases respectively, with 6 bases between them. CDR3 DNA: TGTGCCAGCAGTGAAGGAGATAGCAATCAGCCCCAGCATTTT. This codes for CASSEGDSNQPQHF.

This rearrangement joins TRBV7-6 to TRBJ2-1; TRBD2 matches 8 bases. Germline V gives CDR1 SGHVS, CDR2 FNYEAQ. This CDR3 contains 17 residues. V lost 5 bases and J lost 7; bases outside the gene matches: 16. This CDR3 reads CASSRAPSGRTGNEQFF. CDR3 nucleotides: TGTGCCAGCAGCCGCGCACCTAGCGGGCGGACGGGGAATGAGCAGTTCTTC.

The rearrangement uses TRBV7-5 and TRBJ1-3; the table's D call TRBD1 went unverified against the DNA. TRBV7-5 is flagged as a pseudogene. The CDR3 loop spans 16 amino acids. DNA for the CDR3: TGTGCCAGAAGCTTTCGACAGGTCATCTCTGGAAACACCATATATTTT. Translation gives CARSFRQVISGNTIYF.

The CDR3 protein is CATTQDDWGTGKPYEQYF. The CDR3 DNA reads as TGTGCCACCACCCAAGACGACTGGGGGACAGGCAAACCTTACGAGCAGTACTTC. The rearrangement uses TRBV4-2 and TRBJ2-7; TRBD1 agrees at 8 bases. With 10 bases clipped from V and 4 bases from J, the junction kept 24 bases outside the gene matches. Germline V gene sequence: CDR1 LGHNA, CDR2 YNFKEQ. This CDR3 region has 18 residues.

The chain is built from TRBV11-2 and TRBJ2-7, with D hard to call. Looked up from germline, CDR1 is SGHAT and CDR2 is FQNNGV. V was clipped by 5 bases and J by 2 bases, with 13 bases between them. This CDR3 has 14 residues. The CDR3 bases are TGTGCCAGCAGCCGGATATCTAAAGCCTACGAGCAGTACTTC. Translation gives CASSRISKAYEQYF.

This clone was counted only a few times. The CDR3 DNA is TGTGCCAGCAGACCTGGATTGAGTCACAGGGGTGGCTACACCTTC. The encoded protein is CASRPGLSHRGGYTF. V usage is TRBV13 and J usage is TRBJ1-2, with 7 bases matching TRBD1. This CDR3 region has 15 residues. Germline trimming cut 6 bases from V and 7 bases from J; bases unmatched to any gene: 14. Germline CDR1 reads PRHDT; CDR2 reads FYEKMQ (reference sequence).